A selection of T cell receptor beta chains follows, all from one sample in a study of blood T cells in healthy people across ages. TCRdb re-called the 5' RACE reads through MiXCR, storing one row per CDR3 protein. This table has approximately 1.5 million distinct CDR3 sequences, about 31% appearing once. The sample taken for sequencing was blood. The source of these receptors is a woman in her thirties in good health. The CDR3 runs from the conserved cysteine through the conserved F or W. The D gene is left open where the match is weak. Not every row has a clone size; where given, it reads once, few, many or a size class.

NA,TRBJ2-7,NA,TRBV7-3,CASRLKTPLHLCYEQYF,TGTGCCAGCAGGCTCAAGACTCCGCTTCACCTATGCTACGAGCAGTACTTC
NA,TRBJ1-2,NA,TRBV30,CAWSQDAWAGYTF,TGTGCCTGGAGTCAAGACGCCTGGGCAGGCTACACCTTC
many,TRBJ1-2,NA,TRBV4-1,CASSQIGGSPAGGYTF,TGCGCCAGCAGCCAGATTGGAGGGAGCCCCGCGGGTGGCTACACCTTC
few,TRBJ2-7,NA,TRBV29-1,CSVEDPGRQGNFEQYF,TGCAGCGTTGAAGATCCGGGGAGGCAGGGGAATTTCGAGCAGTACTTC
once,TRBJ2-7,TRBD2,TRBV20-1,CSALSGVAYEQYF,TGCAGTGCCCTAAGCGGGGTCGCTTACGAGCAGTACTTC
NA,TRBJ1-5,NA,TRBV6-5,CASSRTRGAETQHF,TGTGCCAGCAGTCGCACACGGGGGGCAGAGACCCAGCATTTT
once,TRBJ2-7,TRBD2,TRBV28,CASCGSPYEQYF,TGTGCCAGTTGCGGGAGCCCCTACGAGCAGTACTTC
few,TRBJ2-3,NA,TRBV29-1,CSVGGRYPDTQYF,TGCAGCGTTGGGGGCAGATACCCAGATACGCAGTATTTT
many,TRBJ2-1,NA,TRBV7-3,CASSLSSRNEQFF,TGTGCCAGCAGCTTGAGTAGTAGGAATGAGCAGTTCTTC
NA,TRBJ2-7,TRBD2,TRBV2,CASSTAGGLSEQYF,TGTGCCAGCAGCACAGCGGGGGGGCTCTCCGAGCAGTACTTC
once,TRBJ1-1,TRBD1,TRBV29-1,CSVQGQVIEGITEAFF,TGCAGCGTTCAAGGACAGGTCATAGAAGGTATCACTGAAGCTTTCTTT
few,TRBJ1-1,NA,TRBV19,CASSIRDTEAFF,TGTGCCAGTAGTATCCGGGACACTGAAGCTTTCTTT
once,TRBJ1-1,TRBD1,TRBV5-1,CASSLEGAARTEAFF,TGCGCCAGCAGCTTGGAGGGGGCGGCTCGGACTGAAGCTTTCTTT
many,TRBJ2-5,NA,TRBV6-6,CASSYRTAQETQYF,TGTGCCAGCAGTTACCGGACAGCCCAAGAGACCCAGTACTTC
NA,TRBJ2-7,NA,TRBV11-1,CASSLASSLALEQYF,TGTGCCAGCAGCTTAGCGAGCAGTCTAGCGCTCGAGCAGTACTTC
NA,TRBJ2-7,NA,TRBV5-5,CASSYRAIILYEQYF,TGTGCCAGCAGCTACCGCGCCATAATTCTCTACGAGCAGTACTTC
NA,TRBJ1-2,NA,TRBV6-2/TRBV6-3,CASSYSDGSNYGYTF,TGTGCCAGCAGTTACTCGGACGGGTCGAACTATGGCTACACCTTC
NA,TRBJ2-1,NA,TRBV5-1,CASSAQGNLYNEQFF,TGCGCCAGCAGCGCGCAGGGGAATCTATACAATGAGCAGTTCTTC
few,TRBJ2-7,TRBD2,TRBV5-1,CASSLEAGARAYEQYF,TGCGCCAGCAGCTTGGAGGCGGGAGCCAGAGCCTACGAGCAGTACTTC
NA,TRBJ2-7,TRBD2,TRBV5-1,CASSLDGTSGREQYF,TGCGCCAGCAGCTTGGATGGGACTTCCGGGAGGGAGCAGTACTTC
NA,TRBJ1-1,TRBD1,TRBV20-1,CSARRDSTITEAFF,TGCAGTGCTAGGCGGGACAGCACAATCACTGAAGCTTTCTTT
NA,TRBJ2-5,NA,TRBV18,CASSPMRAGQETQYF,TGTGCCAGCTCACCAATGCGGGCCGGGCAAGAGACCCAGTACTTC
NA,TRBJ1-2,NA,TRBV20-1,CSAMSTALNYGYTF,TGCAGTGCTATGAGTACAGCACTAAACTATGGCTACACCTTC
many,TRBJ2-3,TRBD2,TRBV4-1,CASSPRVRGGGDTQYF,TGCGCCAGCAGCCCCCGCGTGCGGGGGGGAGGAGATACGCAGTATTTT
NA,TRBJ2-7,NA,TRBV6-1,CASSESGGFYEQYF,TGTGCCAGCAGTGAATCCGGGGGTTTCTACGAGCAGTACTTC
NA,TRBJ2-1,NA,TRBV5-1,CASSLEGHRYNEQFF,TGCGCCAGCAGCTTGGAGGGACACCGGTACAATGAGCAGTTCTTC
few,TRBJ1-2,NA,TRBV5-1,CASSAPGETGYTF,TGCGCCAGCAGCGCGCCAGGGGAGACTGGCTACACCTTC
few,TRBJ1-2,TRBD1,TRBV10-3,CAPDRVILFFYGYTF,TGTGCCCCGGACAGGGTCATACTTTTTTTCTATGGCTACACCTTC
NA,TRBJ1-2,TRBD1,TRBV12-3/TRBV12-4,CACSSPDRGDYGYTF,TGTGCCTGCAGTTCGCCGGACAGGGGGGACTATGGCTACACCTTC
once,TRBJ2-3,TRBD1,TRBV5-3,CAGSLAATGGFTDTQYF,TGCGCCGGCAGCTTGGCCGCGACAGGGGGGTTCACAGATACGCAGTATTTT
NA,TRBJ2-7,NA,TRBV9,CASSVARQSYEQYF,TGTGCCAGCAGCGTAGCAAGACAGTCCTACGAGCAGTACTTC
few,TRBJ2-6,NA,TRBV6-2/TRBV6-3,CASSRGRHFSGANVLTF,TGTGCCAGCAGCCGCGGACGCCACTTCTCTGGGGCCAACGTCCTGACTTTC
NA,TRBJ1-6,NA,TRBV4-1,CASSQRHGSNSPLHF,TGCGCCAGCAGCCAGCGACACGGAAGCAATTCACCCCTCCACTTT
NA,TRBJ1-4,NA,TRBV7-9,CASSSDVSEKLFF,TGTGCCAGCAGCTCGGACGTTTCAGAAAAACTGTTTTTT
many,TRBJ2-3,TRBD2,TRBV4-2,CASSTSGDGTDTQYF,TGTGCCAGCAGTACTAGCGGAGATGGCACAGATACGCAGTATTTT
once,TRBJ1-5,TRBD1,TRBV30,CAWSAGQGGYQPQHF,TGTGCCTGGAGTGCCGGACAGGGTGGGTATCAGCCCCAGCATTTT
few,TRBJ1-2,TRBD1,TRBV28,CASRGQVLYGYTF,TGTGCCAGCAGGGGACAGGTTCTCTATGGCTACACCTTC
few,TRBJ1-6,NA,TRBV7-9,CASSPTRGYEPLHF,TGTGCCAGCAGCCCGACACGGGGGTATGAACCCCTCCACTTT
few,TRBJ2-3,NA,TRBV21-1,CASSSSSRTDTQYF,TGTGCCAGCAGCAGTAGTTCGAGGACAGATACGCAGTATTTT
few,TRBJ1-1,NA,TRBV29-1,CSVFGTEAFF,TGCAGCGTGTTCGGGACTGAAGCTTTCTTT
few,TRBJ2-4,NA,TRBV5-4,CASSPRQKDIQYF,TGTGCCAGCAGCCCACGACAGAAAGACATTCAGTACTTC
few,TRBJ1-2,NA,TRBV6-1,CASSETWDNYGYTF,TGTGCCAGCAGTGAAACGTGGGATAACTATGGCTACACCTTC
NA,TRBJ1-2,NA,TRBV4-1,CASTTVTGANYGYTF,TGCGCCAGCACAACTGTGACAGGAGCTAACTATGGCTACACCTTC
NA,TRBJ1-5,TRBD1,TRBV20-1,CSARGQPNQPQHF,TGCAGTGCCAGGGGACAGCCCAATCAGCCCCAGCATTTT
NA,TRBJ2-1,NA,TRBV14,CASSHGTQSYNEQFF,TGTGCCAGCAGCCATGGGACCCAGTCCTACAATGAGCAGTTCTTC
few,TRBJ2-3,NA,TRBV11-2,CASSQRGHSPDTQYF,TGTGCCAGCAGCCAGAGAGGGCACTCCCCTGATACGCAGTATTTT
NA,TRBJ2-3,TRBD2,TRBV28,CATQSWRREETDTQYF,TGTGCCACGCAAAGCTGGCGGCGGGAGGAGACAGATACGCAGTATTTT
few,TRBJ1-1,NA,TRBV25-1,CASSAGRLNTEAFF,TGTGCCAGCAGTGCGGGACGGCTGAACACTGAAGCTTTCTTT
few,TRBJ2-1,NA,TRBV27,CASSIGRFYNEQFF,TGTGCCAGCAGTATTGGACGCTTCTACAATGAGCAGTTCTTC
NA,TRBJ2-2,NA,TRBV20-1,CSARAGPTGELFF,TGCAGTGCTAGAGCTGGACCAACCGGGGAGCTGTTTTTT